The entry below describes one T cell receptor (beta chain). The junction had 2 bases not matched to a gene; V was cut back by 6 bases and J by 3 bases. This CDR3 contains 13 residues. Looked up from germline, CDR1 is LNHDA and CDR2 is SQIVND (reference sequence). Sequenced by immunoSEQ multiplex PCR; TCRdb stores in-frame clones only, minus some. The sample holds just over 90,000 clones; about nine tenths are singletons and the top ten take under 2%. The data were obtained in a study of T cell changes during pregnancy in multiple sclerosis. This clonotype was sampled from a female donor in good health, enrolled as a control in a pregnancy study. This sequence joins TRBV19 and TRBJ1-2; TRBD1 agrees at 9 bases. The source material was peripheral blood, sampled after pregnancy. The DNA of the CDR3 is TGTGCCAGTAGGGGACAGGGATACTATGGCTACACCTTC. Protein: CASRGQGYYGYTF.